This record covers a single T cell receptor beta chain. There is no known antigen for this receptor. No base-level quality is on record; no much larger clone is a single base apart. In addition, sequencing in three donor pairs included unstimulated CD8+ effector memory subsets alongside CD4+ naive, CD8+ naive, CD8+ TEMRA and CD4+ memory subsets. TCRbeta CDR3 sequencing was performed on sorted unstimulated T cells and on proliferating T cells recovered from mixed lymphocyte reactions. Fresh whole blood from 9 to 11 HLA-typed healthy donors was used to isolate PBMCs. This sample was included in a study of siplizumab effects on memory and regulatory T cells (dated by TCRdb to between 2018 and 2021). Broadly, across the study: The study examined how the anti-CD2 antibody siplizumab affects alloreactive T-cell subsets in allogeneic mixed lymphocyte reactions built from human PBMCs. General findings and caveats noted by the study authors: Unstimulated naive T cells appeared to be more diverse than memory T cells, and naive cells seemed to make a substantial contribution to the alloresponse. Of the alloreactive CD4+ clones that could be mapped, the Treg-derived share averaged roughly 73% with siplizumab compared with 26.9% in control reactions. The suppressive function of proliferating Tregs from siplizumab cultures was not functionally confirmed. About 75-96% of proliferating CD4+ or CD8+ clones could not be given a naive or memory phenotype. Sequences below about 10^-5 frequency were poorly captured, so only a minor fraction of alloreactive clones could be mapped to unstimulated subsets. Siplizumab significantly reduced the cumulative frequency of alloreactive sequences traceable to unstimulated CD4+ memory T cells.

V and J lose 3 bases and 3 bases, and a span of 8 bases separates them. The CDR3 measures 13 amino acids from cysteine to phenylalanine. Only the CDR3 portion is preserved as DNA: 39 bases, with reading frame beginning at the first base. From a lookup of the germline V gene, CDR1 and CDR2 are SGDLS and YYNGEE. The library relied on the immunoSEQ multiplex PCR assay. The deep sequencing platform assayed 80,000 to 100,000 TCR templates per sample. Genomic DNA extracted from sorted T cells was the material used for TCRbeta CDR3 sequencing. The study's processing was this. The R programming language was used for the clonal analysis of the TCRbeta CDR3 data. Alloreactive CD4+ and CD8+ clones were defined by comparing unstimulated samples with post-reaction CFSE-low samples. By matching sequences to the repertoires of sorted unstimulated Treg and non-Treg cells, each alloreactive CD4+ clone was assigned a regulatory or non-regulatory origin. This immuneACCESS table, as held by TCRdb, lists in-frame sequences with V and J called but not all clones. Of the missing ones, under half trace to an unresolved V gene in checked studies; the others have no known cause. The V and J calls and the clone size are those of that table, but D and trimming were determined from the DNA. Present in this sample are tens of thousands of clones, approximately 96% of which were seen just once. The ten largest account for roughly 0.1% of the sample.

The sequenced material came from naive CD8+ T cells sorted from blood. Sample cell subset or site, as interpreted from the label and publication: unstimulated naive T cells. This clonotype was sampled from a human donor in good health. The sequence is built from TRBV9 and TRBJ2-3; no D segment can be confidently identified. Read as DNA, the sequence is TGTGCCAGCAGCGACCGATCTACAGATACGCAGTATTTT. It translates to CASSDRSTDTQYF.